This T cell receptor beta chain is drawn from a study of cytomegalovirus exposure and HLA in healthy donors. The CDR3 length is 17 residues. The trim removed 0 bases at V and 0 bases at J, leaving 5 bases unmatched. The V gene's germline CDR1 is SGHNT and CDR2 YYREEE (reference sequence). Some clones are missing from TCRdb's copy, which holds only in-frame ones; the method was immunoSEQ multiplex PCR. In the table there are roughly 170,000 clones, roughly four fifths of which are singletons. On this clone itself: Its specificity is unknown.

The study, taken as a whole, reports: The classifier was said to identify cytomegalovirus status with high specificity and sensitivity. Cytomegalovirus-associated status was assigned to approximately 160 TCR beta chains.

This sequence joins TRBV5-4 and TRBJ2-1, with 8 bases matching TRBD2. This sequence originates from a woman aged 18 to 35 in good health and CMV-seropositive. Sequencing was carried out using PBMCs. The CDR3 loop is CASSLEGLGSSYNEQFF. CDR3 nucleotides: TGTGCCAGCAGCTTGGAGGGACTAGGCTCCTCCTACAATGAGCAGTTCTTC.